This T cell receptor (beta chain) was identified during a study of shared T cell receptors in the human thymus. Germline V CDR1 and CDR2: MGHDK, SYGVNS. The CDR3 consists of 14 residues. The table came from immunoSEQ multiplex PCR; TCRdb's copy has only in-frame clones and leaves some out. The sample consists of approximately 730,000 clones, 80% to 90% of them appearing once. A word on this clone: One end of the junction varies from germline; a read error may be responsible. The same CDR3 also results from other DNA sequences found in this sample.

These data were also reused for a study on human thymus T cells.

The V gene is TRBV25-1, the J gene TRBJ1-6; no definite D call. Sequenced: thymocytes. The source of this sequence is a girl under three years old with a congenital heart defect. The CDR3 nucleotides read TGTGCCAGCAGTGACGAGATTAATAATTCCCCCCTCCACTTT. Translating it yields CASSDEINNSPLHF. Filled out from reference TRBV25-1 and TRBJ1-6, the complete variable domain reads EADIYQTPRYLVIGTGKKITLECSQTMGHDKMYWYQQDPGMELHLIHYSYGVNSTEKGDLSSESTVSRIRTEHFPLTLESARPSHTSQYLCASSDEINNSPLHFGNGTRLTVT.